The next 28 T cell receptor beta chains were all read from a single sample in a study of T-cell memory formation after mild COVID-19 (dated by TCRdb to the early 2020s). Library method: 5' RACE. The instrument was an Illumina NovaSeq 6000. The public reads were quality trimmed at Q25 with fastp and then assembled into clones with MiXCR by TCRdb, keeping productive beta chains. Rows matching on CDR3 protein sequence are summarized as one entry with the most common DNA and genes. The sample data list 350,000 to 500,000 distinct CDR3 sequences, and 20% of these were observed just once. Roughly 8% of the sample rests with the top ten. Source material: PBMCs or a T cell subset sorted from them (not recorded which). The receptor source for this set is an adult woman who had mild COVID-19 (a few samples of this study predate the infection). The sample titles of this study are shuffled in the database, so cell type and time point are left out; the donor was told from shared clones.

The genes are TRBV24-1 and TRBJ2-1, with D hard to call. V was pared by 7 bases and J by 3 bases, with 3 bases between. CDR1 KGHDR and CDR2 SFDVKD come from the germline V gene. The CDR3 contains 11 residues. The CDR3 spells CATRGYNEQFF. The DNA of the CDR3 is TGTGCCACCAGGGGCTACAATGAGCAGTTCTTC.

In DNA form, the CDR3 reads TGTGCCACCAGTGATCCGCAAACGGGACAGGGGATTTATGGCTACACCTTC. This codes for CATSDPQTGQGIYGYTF. V is TRBV24-1 and J is TRBJ1-2, with 10 bases lining up with TRBD1. The germline gives CDR1 KGHDR, CDR2 SFDVKD. This CDR3 has 17 residues. V dropped 3 bases and J dropped 5; count of bases not matched to a gene: 11.

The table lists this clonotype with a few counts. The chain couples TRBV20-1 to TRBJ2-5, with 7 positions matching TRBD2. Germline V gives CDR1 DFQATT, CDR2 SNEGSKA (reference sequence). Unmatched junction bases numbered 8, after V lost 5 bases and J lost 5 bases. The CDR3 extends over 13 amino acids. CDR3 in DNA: TGCAGTGCTGGCCCTGCGGGGGTGGAGACCCAGTACTTC. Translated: CSAGPAGVETQYF.

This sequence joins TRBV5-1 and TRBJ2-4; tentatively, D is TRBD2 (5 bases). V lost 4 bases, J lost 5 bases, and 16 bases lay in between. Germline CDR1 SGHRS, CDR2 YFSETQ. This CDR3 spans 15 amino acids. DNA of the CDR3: TGCGCCAGCAGCCCAATTCCGGGGAACGAAAACATTCAGTACTTC. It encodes CASSPIPGNENIQYF.

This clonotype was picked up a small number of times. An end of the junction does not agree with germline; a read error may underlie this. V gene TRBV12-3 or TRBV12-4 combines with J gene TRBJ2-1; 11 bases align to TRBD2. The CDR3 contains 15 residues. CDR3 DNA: TGTGCCAGCAGATTAGCGGGAGGGGGGGGCAATGAGCAGTTCTTC. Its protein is CASRLAGGGGNEQFF.

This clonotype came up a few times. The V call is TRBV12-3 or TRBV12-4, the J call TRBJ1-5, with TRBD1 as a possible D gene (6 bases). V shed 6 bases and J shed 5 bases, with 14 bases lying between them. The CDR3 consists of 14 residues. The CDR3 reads CASSPTGTYQPQHF. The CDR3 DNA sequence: TGTGCCAGCAGCCCGACAGGAACTTATCAGCCCCAGCATTTT.

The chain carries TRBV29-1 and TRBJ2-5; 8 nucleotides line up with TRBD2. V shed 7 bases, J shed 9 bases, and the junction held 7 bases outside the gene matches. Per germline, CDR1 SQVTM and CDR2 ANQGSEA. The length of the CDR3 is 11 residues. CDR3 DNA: TGCAGCGGGACGGGAGGGGGGTCCCAGTACTTC. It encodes CSGTGGGSQYF.

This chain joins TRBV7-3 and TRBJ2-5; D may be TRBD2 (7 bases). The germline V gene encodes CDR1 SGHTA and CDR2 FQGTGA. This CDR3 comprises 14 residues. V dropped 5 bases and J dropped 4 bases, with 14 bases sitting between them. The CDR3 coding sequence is TGTGCCAGCAGCCCGAGGGGGGGGGGAGAGACCCAGTACTTC. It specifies CASSPRGGGETQYF.

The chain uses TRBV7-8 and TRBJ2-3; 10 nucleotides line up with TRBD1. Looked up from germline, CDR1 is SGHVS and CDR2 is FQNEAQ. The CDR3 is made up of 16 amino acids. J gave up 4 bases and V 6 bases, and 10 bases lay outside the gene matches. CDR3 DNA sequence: TGTGCCAGCAGATATTCCGGGACAGGGGATGCAGATACGCAGTATTTT. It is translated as CASRYSGTGDADTQYF.

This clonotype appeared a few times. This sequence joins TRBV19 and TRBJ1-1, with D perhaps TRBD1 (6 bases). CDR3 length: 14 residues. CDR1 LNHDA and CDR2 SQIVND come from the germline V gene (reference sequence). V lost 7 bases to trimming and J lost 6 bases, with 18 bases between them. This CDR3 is CASTLNAQGPEAFF. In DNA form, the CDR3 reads TGTGCCAGTACCCTCAACGCACAGGGTCCTGAAGCTTTCTTT.

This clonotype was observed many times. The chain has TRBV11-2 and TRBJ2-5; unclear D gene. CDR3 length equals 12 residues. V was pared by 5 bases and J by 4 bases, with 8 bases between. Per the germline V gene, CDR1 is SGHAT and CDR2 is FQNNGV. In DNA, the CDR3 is TGTGCCAGCAGCCCCCGGCGAGAGACCCAGTACTTC. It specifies CASSPRRETQYF.

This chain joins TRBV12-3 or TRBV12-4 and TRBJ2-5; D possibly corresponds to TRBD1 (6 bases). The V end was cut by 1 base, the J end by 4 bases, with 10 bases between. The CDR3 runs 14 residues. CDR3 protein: CASSLDTGLETQYF. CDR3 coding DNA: TGTGCCAGCAGTTTAGATACAGGGTTAGAGACCCAGTACTTC.

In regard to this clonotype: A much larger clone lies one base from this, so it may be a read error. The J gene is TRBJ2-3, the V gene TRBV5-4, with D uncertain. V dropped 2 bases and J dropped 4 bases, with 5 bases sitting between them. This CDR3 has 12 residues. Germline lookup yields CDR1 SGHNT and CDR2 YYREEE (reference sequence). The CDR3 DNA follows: TGTGCCAGCAGCTTTGCGGCAGATACGCAGTATTTT. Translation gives CASSFAADTQYF.

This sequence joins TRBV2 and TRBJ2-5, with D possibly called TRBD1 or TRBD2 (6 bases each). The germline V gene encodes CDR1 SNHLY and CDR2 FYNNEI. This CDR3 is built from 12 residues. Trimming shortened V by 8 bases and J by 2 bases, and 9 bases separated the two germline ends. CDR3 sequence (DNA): TGTGCCAGCGGGGGGCATCAAGAGACCCAGTACTTC. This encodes CASGGHQETQYF. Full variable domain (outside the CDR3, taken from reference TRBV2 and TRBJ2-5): EPEVTQTPSHQVTQMGQEVILRCVPISNHLYFYWYRQILGQKVEFLVSFYNNEISEKSEIFDDQFSVERPDGSNFTLKIRSTKLEDSAMYFCASGGHQETQYFGPGTRLLVL.

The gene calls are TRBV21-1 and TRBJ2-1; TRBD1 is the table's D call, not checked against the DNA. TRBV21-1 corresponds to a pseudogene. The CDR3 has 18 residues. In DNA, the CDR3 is TGTGCCAGCAGCACCCTTTCCGGGACAGGGACTTCCTACAATGAGCAGTTCTTC. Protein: CASSTLSGTGTSYNEQFF.

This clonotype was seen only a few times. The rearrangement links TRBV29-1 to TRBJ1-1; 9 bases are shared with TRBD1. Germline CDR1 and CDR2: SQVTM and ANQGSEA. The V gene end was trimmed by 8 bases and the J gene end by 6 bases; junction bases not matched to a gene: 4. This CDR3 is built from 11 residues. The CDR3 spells CSTGGNAEAFF. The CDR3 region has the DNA TGCAGCACAGGGGGCAACGCTGAAGCTTTCTTT.

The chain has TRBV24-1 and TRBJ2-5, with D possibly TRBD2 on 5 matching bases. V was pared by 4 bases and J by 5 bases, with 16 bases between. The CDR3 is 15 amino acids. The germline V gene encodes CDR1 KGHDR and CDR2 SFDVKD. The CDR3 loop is CATSDPGVARETQYF. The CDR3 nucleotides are TGTGCCACCAGTGACCCCGGGGTAGCGAGGGAGACCCAGTACTTC.

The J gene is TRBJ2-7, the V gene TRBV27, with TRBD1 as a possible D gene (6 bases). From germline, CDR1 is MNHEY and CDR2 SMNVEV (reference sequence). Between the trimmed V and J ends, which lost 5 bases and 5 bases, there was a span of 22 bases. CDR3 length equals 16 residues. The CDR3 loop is CASSPAGQGLWDEQYF. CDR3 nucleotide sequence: TGTGCCAGCAGTCCCGCCGGGCAGGGGTTGTGGGACGAGCAGTACTTC.

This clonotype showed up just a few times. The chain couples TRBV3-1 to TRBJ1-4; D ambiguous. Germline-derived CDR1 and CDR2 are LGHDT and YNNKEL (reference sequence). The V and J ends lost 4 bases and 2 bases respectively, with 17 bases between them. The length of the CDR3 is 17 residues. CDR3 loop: CASSPAMGWVTNEKLFF. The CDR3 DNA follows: TGTGCCAGCAGCCCAGCTATGGGTTGGGTGACTAATGAAAAACTGTTTTTT.

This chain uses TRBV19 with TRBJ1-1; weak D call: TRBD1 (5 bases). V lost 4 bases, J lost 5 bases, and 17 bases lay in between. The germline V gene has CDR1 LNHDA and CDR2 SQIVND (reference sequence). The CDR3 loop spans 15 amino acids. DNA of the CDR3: TGTGCCAGTAGTAACCGGGGGGTAAGGATGACTGAAGCTTTCTTT. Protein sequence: CASSNRGVRMTEAFF.

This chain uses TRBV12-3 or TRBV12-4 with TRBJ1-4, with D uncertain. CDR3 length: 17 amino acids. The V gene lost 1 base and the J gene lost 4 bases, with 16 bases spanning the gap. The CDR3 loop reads CASSLGVTAGLNEKLFF. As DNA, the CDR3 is TGTGCCAGCAGTTTAGGGGTGACGGCAGGCCTTAATGAAAAACTGTTTTTT.

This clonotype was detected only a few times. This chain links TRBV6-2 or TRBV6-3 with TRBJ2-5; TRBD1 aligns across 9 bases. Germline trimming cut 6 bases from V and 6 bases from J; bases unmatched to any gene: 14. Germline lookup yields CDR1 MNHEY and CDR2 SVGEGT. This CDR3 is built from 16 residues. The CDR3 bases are TGTGCCAGCAGCCGAGACAGAACCGGGACAGGGAAGACCCAGTACTTC. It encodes CASSRDRTGTGKTQYF.

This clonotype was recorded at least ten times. For the CDR3, the DNA is TGCGCCAGCAGCCTTACAGGGGTGGAGACCCAGTACTTC. The encoded protein is CASSLTGVETQYF. This sequence joins TRBV5-1 and TRBJ2-5; 7 positions agree with TRBD1. Per the germline V gene, CDR1 is SGHRS and CDR2 is YFSETQ. This CDR3 comprises 13 residues. V trimming: 4 bases; J trimming: 5 bases; junction bases outside the gene matches: 5.

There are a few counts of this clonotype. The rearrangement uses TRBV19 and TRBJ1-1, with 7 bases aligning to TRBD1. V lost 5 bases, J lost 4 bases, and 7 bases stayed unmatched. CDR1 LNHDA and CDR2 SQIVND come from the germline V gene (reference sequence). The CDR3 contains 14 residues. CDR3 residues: CASSARQGGTEAFF. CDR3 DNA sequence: TGTGCCAGTAGTGCTCGACAGGGTGGCACTGAAGCTTTCTTT.

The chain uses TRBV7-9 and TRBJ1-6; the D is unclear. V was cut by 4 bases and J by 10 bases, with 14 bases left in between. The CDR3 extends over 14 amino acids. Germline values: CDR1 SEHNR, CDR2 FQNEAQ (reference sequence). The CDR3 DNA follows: TGTGCCAGCAGCTCGGATAGGGCCATCTCACCCCTCCACTTT. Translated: CASSSDRAISPLHF.

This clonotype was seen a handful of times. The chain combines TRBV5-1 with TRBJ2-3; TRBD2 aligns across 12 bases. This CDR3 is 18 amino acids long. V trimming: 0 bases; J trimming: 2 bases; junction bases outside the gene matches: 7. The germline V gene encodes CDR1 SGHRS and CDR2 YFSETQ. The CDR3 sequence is CASSLAASGGAPTDTQYF. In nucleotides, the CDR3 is TGCGCCAGCAGCTTGGCGGCTAGCGGGGGGGCCCCCACAGATACGCAGTATTTT.

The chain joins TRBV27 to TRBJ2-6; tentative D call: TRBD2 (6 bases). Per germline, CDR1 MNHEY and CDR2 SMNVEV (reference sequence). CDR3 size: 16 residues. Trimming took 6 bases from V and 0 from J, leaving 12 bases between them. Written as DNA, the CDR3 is TGTGCCAGCAGGGGAAGGAGGGGCTCTGGGGCCAACGTCCTGACTTTC. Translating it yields CASRGRRGSGANVLTF.

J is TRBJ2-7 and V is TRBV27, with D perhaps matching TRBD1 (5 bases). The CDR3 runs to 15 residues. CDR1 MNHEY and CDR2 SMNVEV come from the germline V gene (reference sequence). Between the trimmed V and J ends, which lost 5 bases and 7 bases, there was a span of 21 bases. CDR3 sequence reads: CASSPLQGFTEEQYF. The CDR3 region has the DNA TGTGCCAGCAGTCCCCTCCAGGGCTTCACAGAGGAGCAGTACTTC.